The 18 T cell receptor beta chains reported below all come from one sample, sequenced in a study of shared clonotypes between healthy human individuals. Some clones are missing from TCRdb's copy, which holds only in-frame ones; the method was immunoSEQ multiplex PCR. The repertoire consists of approximately 2.5 million clones, with 93% occurring once and the leading ten covering roughly 0.36%. Sequences were obtained from naive CD4+ T cells from PBMCs. Subset here: CD45RA+ positively selected. These receptors were collected from a man aged 18 to 30 in good health. Some clones in this sample may be carry-over from other donors' samples.

V gene TRBV6-1 combines with J gene TRBJ2-7, with 11 bases fitting TRBD1. V was clipped by 4 bases and J by 3 bases; unmatched bases: 8. The germline V gene has CDR1 MNHNS and CDR2 SASEGT. CDR3 length: 16 amino acids. CDR3 sequence (DNA): TGTGCCAGCAGTGGGAATGGACAGGGGGCGGACTACGAGCAGTACTTC. As protein: CASSGNGQGADYEQYF.

The gene calls are TRBV28 and TRBJ2-2; 9 bases are shared with TRBD1. CDR1 and CDR2 (germline): MDHEN, SYDVKM. V lost 6 bases to trimming and J lost 4 bases; unmatched junction nucleotides: 9. This CDR3 has 16 amino acids. The CDR3 DNA follows: TGTGCCAGCAGGAAACAGGGGGCGCGAGGCACCGGGGAGCTGTTTTTT. It specifies CASRKQGARGTGELFF.

This chain links TRBV7-3 with TRBJ2-7; D gene ambiguous. The CDR3 spans 15 residues. The germline V gene encodes CDR1 SGHTA and CDR2 FQGTGA. V was pared by 5 bases and J by 2 bases, with 16 bases between. The DNA for the CDR3 is TGTGCCAGCAGCCTCGGGCAAGTCCCTACCTACGAGCAGTACTTC. Amino acids: CASSLGQVPTYEQYF.

The J gene is TRBJ2-7, the V gene TRBV6-4; TRBD2 matches at 12 bases. There are 19 residues in the CDR3. V shed 0 bases and J 0 bases; nucleotides not matched to a gene: 9. Germline V gives CDR1 MRHNA, CDR2 SNTAGT. Written as DNA, the CDR3 is TGTGCCAGCAGTGACTCGAAGGCTAGCGGGAGGGAAATCTCCTACGAGCAGTACTTC. It specifies CASSDSKASGREISYEQYF.

The chain employs TRBV30 and TRBJ2-1, with TRBD2 matching 7 bases. The J segment lost 6 bases and the V segment lost 0 bases, leaving 8 bases of the junction unmatched. The length of the CDR3 is 15 residues. Germline CDR1 GTSNPN, CDR2 SVGIG (reference sequence). CDR3 DNA: TGTGCCTGGAGTGTACCAGCGGGAATGATCAATGAGCAGTTCTTC. Protein: CAWSVPAGMINEQFF. The full variable domain, in which reference TRBV30 and TRBJ2-1 provide the parts outside the CDR3, is SQTIHQWPATLVQPVGSPLSLECTVEGTSNPNLYWYRQAAGRGLQLLFYSVGIGQISSEVPQNLSASRPQDRQFILSSKKLLLSDSGFYLCAWSVPAGMINEQFFGPGTRLTVL.

A word on this clone: Other DNA sequences within the sample encode an identical CDR3. The chain has TRBV7-2 and TRBJ2-5; D ambiguous. Trimming removed 1 base from V and 4 bases from J, with 4 bases in between. Looked up from germline, CDR1 is SGHTA and CDR2 is FQGNSA. CDR3 length: 12 amino acids. The CDR3 loop is CASSLVLETQYF. Written as DNA, the CDR3 is TGTGCCAGCAGCTTAGTTTTAGAGACCCAGTACTTC.

The J gene is TRBJ1-2, the V gene TRBV28, with D maybe TRBD1 (5 bases). The V gene's germline CDR1 is MDHEN and CDR2 SYDVKM. This CDR3 region has 14 residues. V gave up 1 base and J gave up 8 bases, with 14 bases separating them. This CDR3 is CASSLLIQDTGYTF. CDR3 in DNA: TGTGCCAGCAGTTTATTGATACAGGACACAGGCTACACCTTC.

This chain links TRBV7-9 with TRBJ2-1; no firm D call. This CDR3 is built from 14 residues. V lost 4 bases and J lost 7, with 14 bases in between. From germline, CDR1 is SEHNR and CDR2 FQNEAQ (reference sequence). CDR3 sequence: CASSWQDFSNEQFF. Here the CDR3 DNA reads TGTGCCAGCAGCTGGCAGGATTTTAGTAATGAGCAGTTCTTC.

V usage is TRBV7-2 and J usage is TRBJ2-3; the match to TRBD2 covers 9 bases. The CDR3 totals 15 residues. Germline V gives CDR1 SGHTA, CDR2 FQGNSA. J was trimmed by 0 bases and V by 6 bases; bases with no gene match: 4. The CDR3 here is CASRLLAGSTDTQYF. The CDR3 coding sequence is TGTGCCAGCAGGCTACTAGCGGGTAGCACAGATACGCAGTATTTT.

This clone appeared once. This chain links TRBV5-1 with TRBJ2-7; D gene unclear. There are 14 residues in the CDR3. The germline gives CDR1 SGHRS, CDR2 YFSETQ. V was clipped by 0 bases and J by 3 bases, with 10 bases between them. The CDR3 protein is CASSLAGFDYEQYF. The CDR3 DNA sequence: TGCGCCAGCAGCTTGGCAGGTTTTGACTACGAGCAGTACTTC.

The rearrangement uses TRBV14 and TRBJ1-2, with no clear D. The germline V and J ends were trimmed by 0 bases and 9 bases, with 11 bases remaining between them. The germline V gene has CDR1 SGHDN and CDR2 FVKESK. The CDR3 totals 13 residues. Written as DNA, the CDR3 is TGTGCCAGCAGCCAAGATATCCCCGGGCGCTACACCTTC. This sequence encodes CASSQDIPGRYTF.

V and J are TRBV5-1 and TRBJ1-2, with 8 bases identical to TRBD1. The J segment lost 0 bases and the V segment lost 3 bases, leaving 4 bases of the junction unmatched. In germline, CDR1 is SGHRS, CDR2 YFSETQ. The CDR3 length is 15 residues. The DNA for the CDR3 is TGCGCCAGCAGCTCGACAGGGGCCACTAACTATGGCTACACCTTC. Its protein product is CASSSTGATNYGYTF.

CDR3 residues: CASSFRQEQYF. The CDR3 nucleotides read TGTGCCAGCAGCTTTAGGCAGGAGCAGTACTTC. The gene calls are TRBV7-9 and TRBJ2-7; D remains ambiguous. The CDR3 is 11 residues long. V was cut by 3 bases and J by 7 bases, with 7 bases left in between. CDR1 is SEHNR and CDR2 is FQNEAQ in the germline V gene (reference sequence).

V usage is TRBV6-5 and J usage is TRBJ1-1, with 8 bases that match TRBD1. The CDR3 consists of 14 residues. V shed 4 bases and J 6 bases; nucleotides not matched to a gene: 7. Germline V gene data show CDR1 as MNHEY and CDR2 as SVGAGI. The CDR3 nucleotides are TGTGCCAGCAGTTTCACAGGGGGAGTCGCTGAAGCTTTCTTT. Translation gives CASSFTGGVAEAFF.

A note on this clone: The same CDR3 can be traced to other DNA sequences in this sample. V is TRBV19 and J is TRBJ2-3; 9 nucleotides match TRBD1. This CDR3 is built from 15 residues. The V gene end was trimmed by 5 bases and the J gene end by 2 bases; junction bases not matched to a gene: 5. Germline V gene sequence: CDR1 LNHDA, CDR2 SQIVND (reference sequence). CDR3 sequence reads: CASSLQGANTDTQYF. CDR3 coding DNA: TGTGCCAGTAGTCTACAGGGGGCAAACACAGATACGCAGTATTTT.

Only one count was recorded for this clone. The V gene is TRBV10-3, the J gene TRBJ2-7; a weak D match, TRBD1 (6 bases). The CDR3 is 13 amino acids. The V gene lost 8 bases and the J gene lost 5 bases, with 16 bases spanning the gap. CDR1 and CDR2 from the germline V gene are ENHRY and SYGVKD. CDR3 DNA sequence: TGTGCCATCTTCGCGGCAGGGGCTAACGAGCAGTACTTC. It encodes CAIFAAGANEQYF.

Of note for this clone: Other DNA sequences from this sample encode an identical CDR3 as well. The V and J genes are TRBV18 and TRBJ2-7, with 7 nucleotides matching TRBD2. Germline trimming cut 6 bases from V and 2 bases from J; bases unmatched to any gene: 7. CDR1 is KGHSH and CDR2 is LQKENI in the germline V gene. The CDR3 runs 14 residues. Here the CDR3 reads CASSPGRGAYEQYF. The CDR3 DNA reads TGTGCCAGCTCGCCTGGCCGGGGGGCCTACGAGCAGTACTTC. The full variable domain, rest sourced from reference TRBV18 and TRBJ2-7, is NAGVMQNPRHLVRRRGQEARLRCSPMKGHSHVYWYRQLPEEGLKFMVYLQKENIIDESGMPKERFSAEFPKEGPSILRIQQVVRGDSAAYFCASSPGRGAYEQYFGPGTRLTVT.

The rearrangement uses TRBV7-2 and TRBJ2-2; D gene ambiguous. The CDR3 spans 16 residues. Deletions cut 5 bases from V and 1 base from J, with 14 bases between. Germline loops: CDR1 SGHTA, CDR2 FQGNSA. CDR3 in amino acids: CASSLQPTVNTGELFF. CDR3 DNA sequence: TGTGCCAGCAGCCTCCAGCCTACAGTGAACACCGGGGAGCTGTTTTTT.